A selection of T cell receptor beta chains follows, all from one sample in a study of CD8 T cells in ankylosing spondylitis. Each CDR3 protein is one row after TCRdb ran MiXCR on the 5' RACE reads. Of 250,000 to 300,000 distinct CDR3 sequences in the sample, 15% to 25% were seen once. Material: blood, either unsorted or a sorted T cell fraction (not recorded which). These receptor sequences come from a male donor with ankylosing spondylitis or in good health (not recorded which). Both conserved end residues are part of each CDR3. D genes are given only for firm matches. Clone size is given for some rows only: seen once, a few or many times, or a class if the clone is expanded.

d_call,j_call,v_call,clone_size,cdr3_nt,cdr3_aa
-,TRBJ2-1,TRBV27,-,TGTGCCAGCAAAACAGGGAAGTCCTACAATGAGCAGTTCTTC,CASKTGKSYNEQFF
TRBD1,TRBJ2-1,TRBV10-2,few,TGCGCCAGCAGTGTGGACAGGGGGAAGGATGAGCAGTTCTTC,CASSVDRGKDEQFF
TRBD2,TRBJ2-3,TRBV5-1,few,TGCGCCAGCAGCTCTTCTAGCGGGGGGTACACAGATACGCAGTATTTT,CASSSSSGGYTDTQYF
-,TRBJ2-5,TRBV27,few,TGTGCCAGCAGTCTACTTACAGGGATCCAAGAGACCCAGTACTTC,CASSLLTGIQETQYF
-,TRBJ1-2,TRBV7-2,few,TGTGCCAGCAGCTTAGCGTTTGGCGGTGACTATGGCTACACCTTC,CASSLAFGGDYGYTF
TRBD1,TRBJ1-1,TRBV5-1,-,TGCGCCAGCAGCCCCGAGGGGCCGACAGGGGTGAACACTGAAGCTTTCTTT,CASSPEGPTGVNTEAFF
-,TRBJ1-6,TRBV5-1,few,TGCGCCAGCAGCCCTGGGCCAGCGAATTCACCCCTCCACTTT,CASSPGPANSPLHF
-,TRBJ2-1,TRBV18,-,TGTGCCAGCTCACCAGTCGGGCCGAGGGAGCAGTTCTTC,CASSPVGPREQFF
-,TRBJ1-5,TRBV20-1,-,TGCAGTGCTCCAGGGAACGGGGGGAATCAGCCCCAGCATTTT,CSAPGNGGNQPQHF
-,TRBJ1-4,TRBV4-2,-,TGTGCCAGCAGCCAAGGACGGTGGCAGGGTGATGAAAAACTGTTTTTT,CASSQGRWQGDEKLFF
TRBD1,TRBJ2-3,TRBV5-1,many,TGTGCCAGCAGTCTCGGACAGGGTTCAGATACGCAGTATTTT,CASSLGQGSDTQYF
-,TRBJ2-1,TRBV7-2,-,TGTGCCAGCAGCGAAGCGGCCGACCGGGGATATGAGCAGTTCTTC,CASSEAADRGYEQFF
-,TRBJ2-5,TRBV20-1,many,TGCAGTGCTAGGCAGGATGGGCCAGAGACCCAGTACTTC,CSARQDGPETQYF
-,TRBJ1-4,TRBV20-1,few,TGCAGTGCTAGAGAGGGTGAAAAACTGTTTTTT,CSAREGEKLFF
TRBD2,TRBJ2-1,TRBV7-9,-,TGTGCCAGCAGCTTGTCGCGGGGGGCCCTCAATGAGCAGTTCTTC,CASSLSRGALNEQFF
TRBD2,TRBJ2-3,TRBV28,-,TGTGCCAGCAGTTTATCAGAAATAGAGACTAGCGGGCGAAGGTGGGCAGATACGCAGTATTTT,CASSLSEIETSGRRWADTQYF
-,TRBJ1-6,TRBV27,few,TGTGCCAGCGGTTCGCCTGGTTCACCCCTCCACTTT,CASGSPGSPLHF
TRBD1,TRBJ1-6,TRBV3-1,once,TGTGCCAGCAGCCAAGAGACAGGGTGGGGTTCACCCCTCCACTTT,CASSQETGWGSPLHF
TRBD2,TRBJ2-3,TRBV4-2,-,TGTGCCAGCAGCCAAGATCCGACTAGCGGGGAGAGCACAGATACGCAGTATTTT,CASSQDPTSGESTDTQYF
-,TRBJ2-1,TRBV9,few,TGTGCCAGCAGCCCATACCTGAGCTCCTACAATGAGCAGTTCTTC,CASSPYLSSYNEQFF
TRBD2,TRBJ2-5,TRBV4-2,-,TGTGCCAGCAGCCAAGACTTCTTGGGACTAGCGGCCCTACAAGAGACCCAGTACTTC,CASSQDFLGLAALQETQYF
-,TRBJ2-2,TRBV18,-,TGTGCCAGCTCACCTACGGACAGCACCGGGGAGCTGTTTTTT,CASSPTDSTGELFF
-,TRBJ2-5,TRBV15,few,TGTGCCACCAGCAGAGTCGGGGGAATGGGGGAGACCCAGTACTTC,CATSRVGGMGETQYF
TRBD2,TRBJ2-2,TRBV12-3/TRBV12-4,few,TGTGCCAGCAGTCCCAGCGGGAGCGCAGCCGGGGAGCTGTTTTTT,CASSPSGSAAGELFF
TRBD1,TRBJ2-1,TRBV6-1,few,TGTGCCAGCACCCACTGGCCCCCGACAGGGAGAGGGAATGAGCAGTTCTTC,CASTHWPPTGRGNEQFF
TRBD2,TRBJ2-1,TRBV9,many,TGTGCCAGCAGCGTAAACGGGAGGGGAAACAATGAGCAGTTCTTC,CASSVNGRGNNEQFF
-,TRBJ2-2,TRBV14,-,TGTGCCAGCAGCCAAGAGATTGTTAGGGCCAGGAACACCGGGGAGCTGTTTTTT,CASSQEIVRARNTGELFF
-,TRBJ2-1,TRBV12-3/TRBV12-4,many,TGTGCCAGCAGTTCCGGGTCTATGGACAATGAGCAGTTCTTC,CASSSGSMDNEQFF
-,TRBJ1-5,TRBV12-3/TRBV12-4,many,TGTGCCAGCGGAAACAGCGGGAAGGGCCAGCCCCAGCATTTT,CASGNSGKGQPQHF
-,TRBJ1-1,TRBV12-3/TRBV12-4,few,TGTGCCAGCAGTCTACGACAGAAGTTGAACACTGAAGCTTTCTTT,CASSLRQKLNTEAFF
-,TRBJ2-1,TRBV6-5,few,TGTGCCAGCAGTTATGCGCAGACCGTCTCCTACAATGAGCAGTTCTTC,CASSYAQTVSYNEQFF
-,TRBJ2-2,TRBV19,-,TGTGCCAGTAACACGGGACACAACACCGGGGAGCTGTTTTTT,CASNTGHNTGELFF
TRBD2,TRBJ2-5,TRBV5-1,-,TGCGCCAGCAGCCAAGCGGGGGGACTTCAAGAGACCCAGTACTTC,CASSQAGGLQETQYF
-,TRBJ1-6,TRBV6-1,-,TGTGCCAGCAGTAGCAGGGTCAGCTCCTATAATTCACCCCTCCACTTT,CASSSRVSSYNSPLHF
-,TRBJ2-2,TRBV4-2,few,TGTGCCAGCAGCCAAGTGTCTAGCGTTAACACCGGGGAGCTGTTTTTT,CASSQVSSVNTGELFF
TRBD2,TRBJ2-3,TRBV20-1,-,TGCAGTACTAGTAGCGGGGGGTTCACAGATACGCAGTATTTT,CSTSSGGFTDTQYF
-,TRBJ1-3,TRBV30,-,TGTGCCTGGAGTCCCCTCGGGAGGGTTTATGGAAACACCATATATTTT,CAWSPLGRVYGNTIYF